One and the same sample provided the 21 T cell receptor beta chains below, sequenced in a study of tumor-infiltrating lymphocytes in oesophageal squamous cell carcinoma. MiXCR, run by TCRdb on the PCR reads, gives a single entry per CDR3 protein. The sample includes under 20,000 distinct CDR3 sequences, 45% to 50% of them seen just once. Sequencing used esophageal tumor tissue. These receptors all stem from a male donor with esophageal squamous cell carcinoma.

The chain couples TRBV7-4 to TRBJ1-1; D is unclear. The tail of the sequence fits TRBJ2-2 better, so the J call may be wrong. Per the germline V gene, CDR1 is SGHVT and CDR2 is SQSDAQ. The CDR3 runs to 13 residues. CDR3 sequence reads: CASSFSGPGELFF. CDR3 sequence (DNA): TGTGCCAGCAGCTTCAGTGGCCCCGGGGAGCTGTTTTTT.

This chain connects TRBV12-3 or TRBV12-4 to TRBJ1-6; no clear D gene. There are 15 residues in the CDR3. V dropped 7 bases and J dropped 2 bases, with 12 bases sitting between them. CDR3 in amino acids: CASKYGSAYNSPLHF. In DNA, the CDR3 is TGTGCCAGCAAATACGGGAGCGCCTATAATTCACCCCTCCACTTT.

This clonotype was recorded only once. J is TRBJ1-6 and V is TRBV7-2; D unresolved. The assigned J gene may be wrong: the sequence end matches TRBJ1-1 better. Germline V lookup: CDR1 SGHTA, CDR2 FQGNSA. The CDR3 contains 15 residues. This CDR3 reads CASSLDGGMNTEAFF. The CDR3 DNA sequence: TGTGCCAGCAGCTTAGACGGAGGGATGAACACTGAAGCTTTCTTT.

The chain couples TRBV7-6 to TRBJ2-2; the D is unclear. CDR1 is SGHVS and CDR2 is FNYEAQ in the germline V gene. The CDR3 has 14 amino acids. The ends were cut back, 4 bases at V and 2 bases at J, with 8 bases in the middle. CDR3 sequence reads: CASSSFLNTGELFF. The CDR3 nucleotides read TGTGCCAGCAGCTCCTTTTTAAACACCGGGGAGCTGTTTTTT.

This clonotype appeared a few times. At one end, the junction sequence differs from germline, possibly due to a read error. The CDR3 DNA reads TGTGCTAGCAGCTTATTTAGCGGGAGTTACAATGAGCAGTTCTTC. Protein product: CASSLFSGSYNEQFF. The genes are TRBV7-6 and TRBJ2-1; TRBD2 matches at 9 bases. The CDR3 is 15 amino acids. Germline lookup yields CDR1 SGHVS and CDR2 FNYEAQ. The whole variable domain, filled in from reference TRBV7-6 and TRBJ2-1, reads GAGVSQSPRYKVTKRGQDVALRCDPISGHVSLYWYRQALGQGPEFLTYFNYEAQQDKSGLPNDRFSAERPEGSISTLTIQRTEQRDSAMYRCASSLFSGSYNEQFFGPGTRLTVL.

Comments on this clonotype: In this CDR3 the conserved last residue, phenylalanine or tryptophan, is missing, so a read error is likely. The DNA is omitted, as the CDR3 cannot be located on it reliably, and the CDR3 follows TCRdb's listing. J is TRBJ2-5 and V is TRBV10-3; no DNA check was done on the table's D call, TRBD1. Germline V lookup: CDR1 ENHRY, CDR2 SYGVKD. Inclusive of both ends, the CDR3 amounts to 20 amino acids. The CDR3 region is CAISEPRGGGSGANVLTFGN.

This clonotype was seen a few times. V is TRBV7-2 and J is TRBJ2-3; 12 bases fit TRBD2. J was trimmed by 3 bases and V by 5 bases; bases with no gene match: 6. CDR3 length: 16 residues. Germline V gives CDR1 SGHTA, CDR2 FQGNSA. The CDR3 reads CASSRWTSGNTDTQYF. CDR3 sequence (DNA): TGTGCCAGCAGCAGATGGACTAGCGGGAATACAGATACGCAGTATTTT.

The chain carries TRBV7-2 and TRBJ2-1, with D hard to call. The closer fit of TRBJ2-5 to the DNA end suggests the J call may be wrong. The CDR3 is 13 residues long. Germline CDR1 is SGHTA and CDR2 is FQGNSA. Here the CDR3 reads CASSLVDRETQYF. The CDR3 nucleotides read TGTGCCAGCAGCTTAGTGGACCGAGAGACCCAGTACTTC.

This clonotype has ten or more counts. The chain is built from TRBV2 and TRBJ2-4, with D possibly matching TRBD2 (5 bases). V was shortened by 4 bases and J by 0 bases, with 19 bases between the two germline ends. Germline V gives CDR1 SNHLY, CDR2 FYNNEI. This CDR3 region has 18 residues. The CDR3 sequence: CASSGLLAGIAAKNIQYF. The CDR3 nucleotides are TGTGCCAGCAGTGGTCTTCTCGCGGGCATAGCAGCCAAAAACATTCAGTACTTC.

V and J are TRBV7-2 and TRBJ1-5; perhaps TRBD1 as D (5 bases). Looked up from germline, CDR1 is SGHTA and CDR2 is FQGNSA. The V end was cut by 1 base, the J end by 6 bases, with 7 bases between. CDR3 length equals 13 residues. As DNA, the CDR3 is TGTGCCAGCAGCTTAGTCGGGGCTCAGCCCCAGCATTTT. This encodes CASSLVGAQPQHF.

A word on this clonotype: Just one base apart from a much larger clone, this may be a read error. This CDR3 reads CASSWTGSGKAFF. CDR3 sequence (DNA): TGTGCCAGCAGTTGGACAGGATCAGGTAAAGCTTTCTTT. The chain has TRBV12-3 or TRBV12-4 and TRBJ1-1, with TRBD1 matching 7 bases. After removal of 4 bases from V and 9 bases from J, the junction contained 8 bases not matched to a gene. The CDR3 consists of 13 residues.

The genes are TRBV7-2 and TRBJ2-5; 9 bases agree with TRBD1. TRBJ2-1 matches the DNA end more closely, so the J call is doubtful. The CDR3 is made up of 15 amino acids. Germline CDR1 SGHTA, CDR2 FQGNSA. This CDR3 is CASSPRTGDNNEQFF. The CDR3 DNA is TGTGCCAGCAGCCCTCGGACAGGGGACAACAATGAGCAGTTCTTC.

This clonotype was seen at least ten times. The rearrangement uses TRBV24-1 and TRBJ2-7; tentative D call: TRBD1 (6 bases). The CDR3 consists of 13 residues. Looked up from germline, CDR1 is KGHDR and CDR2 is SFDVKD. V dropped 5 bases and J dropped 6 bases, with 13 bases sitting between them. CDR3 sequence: CATSGQASGEQYF. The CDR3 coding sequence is TGTGCCACCAGTGGACAGGCCTCTGGCGAGCAGTACTTC.

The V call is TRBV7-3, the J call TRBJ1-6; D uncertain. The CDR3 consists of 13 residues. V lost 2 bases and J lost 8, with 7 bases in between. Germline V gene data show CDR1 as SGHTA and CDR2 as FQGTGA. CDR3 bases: TGTGCCAGCAGCTTAGATGGAGATTCACCCCTCCACTTT. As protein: CASSLDGDSPLHF.

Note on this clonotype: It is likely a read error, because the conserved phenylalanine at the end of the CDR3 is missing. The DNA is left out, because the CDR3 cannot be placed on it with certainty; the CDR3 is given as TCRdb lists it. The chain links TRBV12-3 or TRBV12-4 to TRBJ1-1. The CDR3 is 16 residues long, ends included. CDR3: CASGSAFSYNEQFFGP.

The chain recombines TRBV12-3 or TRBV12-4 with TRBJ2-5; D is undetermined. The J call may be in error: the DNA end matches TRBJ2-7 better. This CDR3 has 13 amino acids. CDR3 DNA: TGTGCCAGCAGGAAAGGTGGGACCTACGAGCAGTACTTC. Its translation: CASRKGGTYEQYF.

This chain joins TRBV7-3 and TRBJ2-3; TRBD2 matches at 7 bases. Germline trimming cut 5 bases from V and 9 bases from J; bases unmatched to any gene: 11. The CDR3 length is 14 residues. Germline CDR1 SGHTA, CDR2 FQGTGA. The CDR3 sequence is CASSTGLPASTQYF. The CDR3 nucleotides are TGTGCCAGCAGCACGGGACTACCAGCGAGCACGCAGTATTTT.

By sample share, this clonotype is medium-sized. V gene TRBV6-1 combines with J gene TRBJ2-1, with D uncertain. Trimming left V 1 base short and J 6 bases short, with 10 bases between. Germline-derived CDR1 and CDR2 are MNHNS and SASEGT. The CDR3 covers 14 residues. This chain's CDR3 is CASSEGLRSNEQFF. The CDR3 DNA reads TGTGCCAGCAGTGAAGGGTTAAGGAGCAATGAGCAGTTCTTC.

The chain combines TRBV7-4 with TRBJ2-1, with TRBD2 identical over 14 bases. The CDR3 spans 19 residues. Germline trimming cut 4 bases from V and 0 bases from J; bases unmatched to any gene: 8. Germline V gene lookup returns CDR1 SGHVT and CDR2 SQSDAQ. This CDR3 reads CASSSWTSGRPSSYNEQFF. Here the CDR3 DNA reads TGTGCCAGCAGCTCCTGGACTAGCGGGAGGCCGAGCTCCTACAATGAGCAGTTCTTC.

Here the CDR3 reads CASSVGRGGYNEQFF. CDR3 coding DNA: TGTGCCAGCAGTGTAGGGCGGGGGGGATACAATGAGCAGTTCTTC. V is TRBV6-6 and J is TRBJ2-7; 9 positions match TRBD2. The end of the DNA is better explained by TRBJ2-1, so the J call may be wrong. Germline CDR1 and CDR2: MNHNY and SVGAGI (reference sequence). The length of the CDR3 is 15 residues.

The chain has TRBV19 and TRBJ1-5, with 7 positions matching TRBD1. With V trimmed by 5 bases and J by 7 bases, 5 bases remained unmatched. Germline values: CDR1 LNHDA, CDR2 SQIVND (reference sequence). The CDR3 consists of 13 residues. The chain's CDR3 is CASSATGVQPQHF. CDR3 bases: TGTGCCAGTAGTGCTACAGGGGTCCAGCCCCAGCATTTT.